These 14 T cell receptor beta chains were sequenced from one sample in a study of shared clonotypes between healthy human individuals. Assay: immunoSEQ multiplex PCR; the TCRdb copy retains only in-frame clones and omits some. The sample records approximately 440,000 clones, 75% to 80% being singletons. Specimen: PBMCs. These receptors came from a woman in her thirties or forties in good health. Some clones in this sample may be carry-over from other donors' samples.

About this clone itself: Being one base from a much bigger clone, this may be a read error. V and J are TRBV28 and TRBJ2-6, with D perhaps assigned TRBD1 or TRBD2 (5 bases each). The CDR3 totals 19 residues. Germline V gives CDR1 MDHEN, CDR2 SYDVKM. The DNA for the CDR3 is TGTGCCAGCAGTTTAGGGGCTCCCGGGGATGTCTCTGGGGCCGACGTCCTGACTTTC. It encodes CASSLGAPGDVSGADVLTF.

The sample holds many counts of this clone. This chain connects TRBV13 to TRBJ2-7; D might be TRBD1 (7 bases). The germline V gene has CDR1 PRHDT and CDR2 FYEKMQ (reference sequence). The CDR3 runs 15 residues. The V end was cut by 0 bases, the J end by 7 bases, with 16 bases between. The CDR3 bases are TGTGCCAGCAGCTTAGGCCGTGGAGGGGGCGAGGAGCAGTACTTC. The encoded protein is CASSLGRGGGEEQYF.

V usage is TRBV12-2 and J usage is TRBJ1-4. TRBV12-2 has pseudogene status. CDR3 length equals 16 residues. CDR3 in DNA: TGTGCAAGTCGCTTACCCGAAACAACTCCTAATGAAAAACTGTTTTTT. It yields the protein CASRLPETTPNEKLFF.

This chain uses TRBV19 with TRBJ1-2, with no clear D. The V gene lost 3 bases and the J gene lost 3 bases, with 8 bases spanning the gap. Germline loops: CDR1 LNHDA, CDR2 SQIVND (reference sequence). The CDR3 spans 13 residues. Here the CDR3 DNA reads TGTGCCAGTAGTATGAGGTCTCACTATGGCTACACCTTC. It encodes CASSMRSHYGYTF.

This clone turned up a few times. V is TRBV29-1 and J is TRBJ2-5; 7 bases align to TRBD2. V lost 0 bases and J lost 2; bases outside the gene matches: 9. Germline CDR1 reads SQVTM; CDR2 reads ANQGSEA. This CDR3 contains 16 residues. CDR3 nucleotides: TGCAGCGTTGAAGATCCGGCCGGGAGGATACAAGAGACCCAGTACTTC. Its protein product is CSVEDPAGRIQETQYF. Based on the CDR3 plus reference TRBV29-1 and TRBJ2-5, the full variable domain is SAVISQKPSRDICQRGTSLTIQCQVDSQVTMMFWYRQQPGQSLTLIATANQGSEATYESGFVIDKFPISRPNLTFSTLTVSNMSPEDSSIYLCSVEDPAGRIQETQYFGPGTRLLVL.

CDR3 nucleotides: TGTGCCAGCAGCTCGGTACCTGGGGGCCGGGGTTTCGTGACCCAGTACTTC. It specifies CASSSVPGGRGFVTQYF. This chain uses TRBV7-6 with TRBJ2-5; D perhaps matches TRBD1 (6 bases). Between the trimmed V and J ends, which lost 4 bases and 7 bases, there was a span of 25 bases. The V gene's germline CDR1 is SGHVS and CDR2 FNYEAQ. The CDR3 contains 17 residues.

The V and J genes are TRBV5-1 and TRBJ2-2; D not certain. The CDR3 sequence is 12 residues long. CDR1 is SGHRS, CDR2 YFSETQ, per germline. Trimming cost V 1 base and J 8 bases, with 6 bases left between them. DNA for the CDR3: TGCGCCAGCAGCTTGTTAGGGGGGGAGCTGTTTTTT. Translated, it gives CASSLLGGELFF. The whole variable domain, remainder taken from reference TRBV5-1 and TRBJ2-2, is KAGVTQTPRYLIKTRGQQVTLSCSPISGHRSVSWYQQTPGQGLQFLFEYFSETQRNKGNFPGRFSGRQFSNSRSEMNVSTLELGDSALYLCASSLLGGELFFGEGSRLTVL.

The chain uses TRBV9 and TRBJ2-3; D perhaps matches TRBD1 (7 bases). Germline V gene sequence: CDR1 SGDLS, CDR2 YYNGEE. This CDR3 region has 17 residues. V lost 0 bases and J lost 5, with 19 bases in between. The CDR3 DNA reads TGTGCCAGCAGCGTAGGCCCGCGTTCGCAGGGGGGAGATACGCAGTATTTT. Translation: CASSVGPRSQGGDTQYF. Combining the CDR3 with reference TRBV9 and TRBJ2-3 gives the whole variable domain DSGVTQTPKHLITATGQRVTLRCSPRSGDLSVYWYQQSLDQGLQFLIQYYNGEERAKGNILERFSAQQFPDLHSELNLSSLELGDSALYFCASSVGPRSQGGDTQYFGPGTRLTVL.

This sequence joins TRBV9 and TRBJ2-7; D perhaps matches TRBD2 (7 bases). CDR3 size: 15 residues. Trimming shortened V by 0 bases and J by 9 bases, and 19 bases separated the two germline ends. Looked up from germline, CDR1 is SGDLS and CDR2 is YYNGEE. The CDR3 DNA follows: TGTGCCAGCAGCGTAGGCTCGGAGGGGGGGCGCGGGCAGTACTTC. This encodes CASSVGSEGGRGQYF.

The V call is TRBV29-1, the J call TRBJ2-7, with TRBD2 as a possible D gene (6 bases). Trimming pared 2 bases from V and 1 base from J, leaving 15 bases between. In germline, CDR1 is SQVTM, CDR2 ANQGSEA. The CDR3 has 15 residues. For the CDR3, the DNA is TGCAGCGTTGAATTATCGGGACTCCAATCCTACGAGCAGTACTTC. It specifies CSVELSGLQSYEQYF.

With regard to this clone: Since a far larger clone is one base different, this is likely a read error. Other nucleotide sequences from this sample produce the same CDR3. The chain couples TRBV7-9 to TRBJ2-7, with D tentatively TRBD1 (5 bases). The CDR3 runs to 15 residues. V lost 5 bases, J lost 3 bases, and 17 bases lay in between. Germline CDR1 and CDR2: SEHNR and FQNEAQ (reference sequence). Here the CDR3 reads CASSPPTGNLYEQYF. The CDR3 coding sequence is TGTGCCAGCAGCCCCCCTACAGGAAACCTCTACGAGCAGTACTTC.

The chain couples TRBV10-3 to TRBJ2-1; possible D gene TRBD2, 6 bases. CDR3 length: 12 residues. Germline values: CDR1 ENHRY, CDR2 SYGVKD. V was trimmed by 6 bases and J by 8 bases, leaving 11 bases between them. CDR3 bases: TGTGCCATCAGGGGACTGACGGATGAGCAGTTCTTC. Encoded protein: CAIRGLTDEQFF.

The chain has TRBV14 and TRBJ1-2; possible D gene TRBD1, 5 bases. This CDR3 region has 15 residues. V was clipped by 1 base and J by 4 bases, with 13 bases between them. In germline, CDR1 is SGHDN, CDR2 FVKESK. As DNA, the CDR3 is TGTGCCAGCAGCCAAGGCTTTGGCGGGGGCTATGGCTACACCTTC. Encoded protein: CASSQGFGGGYGYTF.

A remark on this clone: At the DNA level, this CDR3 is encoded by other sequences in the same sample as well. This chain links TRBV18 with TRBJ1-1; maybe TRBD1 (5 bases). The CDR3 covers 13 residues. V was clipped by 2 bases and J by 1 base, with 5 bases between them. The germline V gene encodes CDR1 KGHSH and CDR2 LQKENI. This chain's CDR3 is CASSPGGNTEAFF. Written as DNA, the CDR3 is TGTGCCAGCTCACCAGGGGGGAACACTGAAGCTTTCTTT.